This TCR beta chain was profiled in a study of blood T cell repertoires in COVID-19. Study-wide context: The samples span acute and convalescent COVID-19 from the United States, Italy and Spain. Sample material is recorded as cDNA or gDNA derived from T cells, B-cell-depleted T cells, or PBMCs.

Germline V CDR1 and CDR2: SGHRS, YFSETQ. V gave up 1 base and J gave up 8 bases; unmatched junction bases: 11. The CDR3 is made up of 16 amino acids. Original processing notes: The assay estimated nucleated cells by amplifying reference gene primers. Sequencing used immunoSEQ multiplex PCR; TCRdb keeps in-frame clones, though not all of them. D and trimming were read from the DNA, whereas the V and J calls and clone size are those reported in that table. Of 80,000 to 100,000 clones listed, about 82% are singletons. The chain couples TRBV5-1 to TRBJ2-1; TRBD1 agrees at 8 bases. The sequenced material came from peripheral blood. The sequence was obtained from a woman aged 55 to 70 in a cohort sampled during active or convalescent COVID-19. CDR3: CASSLNGQGASDEQFF. CDR3 nucleotide sequence: TGCGCCAGCAGCTTGAACGGACAGGGTGCTTCCGATGAGCAGTTCTTC.